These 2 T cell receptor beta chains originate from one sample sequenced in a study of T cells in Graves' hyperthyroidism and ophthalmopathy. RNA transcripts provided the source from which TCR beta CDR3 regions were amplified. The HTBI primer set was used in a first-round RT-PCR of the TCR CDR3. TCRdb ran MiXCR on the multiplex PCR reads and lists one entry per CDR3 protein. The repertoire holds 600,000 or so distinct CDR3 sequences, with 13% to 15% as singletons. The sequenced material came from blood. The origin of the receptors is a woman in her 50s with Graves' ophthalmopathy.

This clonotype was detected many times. CDR3 bases: TGTGCCAGCAGCAGGGAGTGGGAATCCTACGAGCAGTACTTC. Translating gives CASSREWESYEQYF. The chain joins TRBV6-1 to TRBJ2-7, with D perhaps being TRBD1 or TRBD2 (5 bases each). CDR1 is MNHNS and CDR2 is SASEGT in the germline V gene. The CDR3 extends over 14 amino acids. V gave up 6 bases and J gave up 1 base, with 13 bases separating them.

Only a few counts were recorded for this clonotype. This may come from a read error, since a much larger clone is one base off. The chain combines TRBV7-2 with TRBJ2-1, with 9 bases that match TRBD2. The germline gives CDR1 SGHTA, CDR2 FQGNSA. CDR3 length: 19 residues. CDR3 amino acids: CASSLGIVTSGYSHNEQFF. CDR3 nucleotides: TGTGCCAGCAGCTTAGGGATAGTTACTAGCGGGTACTCCCACAATGAGCAGTTCTTC.